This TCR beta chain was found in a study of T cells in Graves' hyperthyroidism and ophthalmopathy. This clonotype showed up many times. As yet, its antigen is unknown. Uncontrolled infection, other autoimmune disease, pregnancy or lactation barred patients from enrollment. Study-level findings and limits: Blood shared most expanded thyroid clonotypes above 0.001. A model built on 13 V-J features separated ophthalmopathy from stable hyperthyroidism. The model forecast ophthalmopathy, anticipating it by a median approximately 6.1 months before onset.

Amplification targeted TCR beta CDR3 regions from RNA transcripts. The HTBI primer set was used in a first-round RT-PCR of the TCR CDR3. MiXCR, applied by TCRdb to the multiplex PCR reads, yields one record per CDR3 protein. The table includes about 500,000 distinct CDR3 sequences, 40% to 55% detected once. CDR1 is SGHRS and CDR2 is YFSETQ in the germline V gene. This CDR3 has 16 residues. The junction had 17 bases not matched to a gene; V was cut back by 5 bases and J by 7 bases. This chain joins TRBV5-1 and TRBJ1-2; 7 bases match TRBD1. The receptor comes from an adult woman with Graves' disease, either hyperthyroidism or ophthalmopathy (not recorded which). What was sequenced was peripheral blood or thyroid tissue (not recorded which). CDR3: CASRPQGIDLMGGYTF. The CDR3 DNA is TGCGCCAGCAGGCCACAGGGGATTGATTTAATGGGTGGCTACACCTTC. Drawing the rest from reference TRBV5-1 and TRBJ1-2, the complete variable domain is KAGVTQTPRYLIKTRGQQVTLSCSPISGHRSVSWYQQTPGQGLQFLFEYFSETQRNKGNFPGRFSGRQFSNSRSEMNVSTLELGDSALYLCASRPQGIDLMGGYTFGSGTRLTVV.